The sequence of this T cell receptor (beta chain) was determined in a study of cytomegalovirus exposure and HLA in healthy donors. The study, taken as a whole, reports: Among the sequence variants, a highly shared cluster was likely an artifact of sequencing. Cytomegalovirus association was listed for 150 or so TCR beta chains.

V shed 2 bases and J 3 bases; nucleotides not matched to a gene: 6. In germline, CDR1 is SEHNR, CDR2 FQNEAQ (reference sequence). This CDR3 is 15 amino acids long. Researchers ran the PCR with 60 Vbeta and 13 Jbeta primers. Clones were read by immunoSEQ multiplex PCR, and TCRdb kept only the in-frame ones, dropping some. This table has roughly 140,000 clones, over 80% appearing once. A word on this clone: Antigen unknown.

The genes are TRBV7-9 and TRBJ2-7; 8 bases match TRBD1. Source material: PBMCs. This clonotype was sampled from a female donor in good health and CMV-seronegative. The CDR3 loop is CASSLYGGTGYEQYF. Written as DNA, the CDR3 is TGTGCCAGCAGCTTATACGGCGGGACAGGCTACGAGCAGTACTTC.